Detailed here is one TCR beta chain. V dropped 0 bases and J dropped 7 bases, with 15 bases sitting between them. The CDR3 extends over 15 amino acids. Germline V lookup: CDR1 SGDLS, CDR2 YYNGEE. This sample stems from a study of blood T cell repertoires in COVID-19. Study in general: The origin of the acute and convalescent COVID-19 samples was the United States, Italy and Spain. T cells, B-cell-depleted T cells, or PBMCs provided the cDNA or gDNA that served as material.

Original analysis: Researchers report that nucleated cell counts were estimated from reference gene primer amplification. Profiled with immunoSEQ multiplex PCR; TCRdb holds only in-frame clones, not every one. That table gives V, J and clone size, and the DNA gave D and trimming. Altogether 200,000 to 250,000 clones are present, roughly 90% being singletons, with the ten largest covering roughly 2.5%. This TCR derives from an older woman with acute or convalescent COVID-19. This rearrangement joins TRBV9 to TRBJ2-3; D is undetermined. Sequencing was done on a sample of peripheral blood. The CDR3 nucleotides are TGTGCCAGCAGCGTAGGGGCCTCTCCCTCCAATACGCAGTATTTT. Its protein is CASSVGASPSNTQYF.